These 18 T cell receptor beta chains were sequenced from one sample in a study of cytomegalovirus exposure and HLA in healthy donors. The PCR employed 60 Vbeta primers together with 13 Jbeta primers. Using immunoSEQ multiplex PCR, the repertoire was profiled, and TCRdb retains in-frame clones only, with some absent. The table records approximately 80,000 clones, about 68% of them present only once. Material for sequencing was PBMCs. The receptors originated from a man aged 25-45 years in good health and CMV-seropositive.

J is TRBJ2-1 and V is TRBV5-1; tentatively, D is TRBD1 (7 bases). CDR1 and CDR2 from the germline V gene are SGHRS and YFSETQ. Between the trimmed V and J ends, which lost 1 base and 3 bases, there was a span of 14 bases. The CDR3 is made up of 16 amino acids. The CDR3 is CASSLWGDSGYNEQFF. The CDR3 bases are TGCGCCAGCAGCTTGTGGGGGGACAGCGGCTACAATGAGCAGTTCTTC. Using reference TRBV5-1 and TRBJ2-1 for the parts outside the CDR3, the full variable domain is KAGVTQTPRYLIKTRGQQVTLSCSPISGHRSVSWYQQTPGQGLQFLFEYFSETQRNKGNFPGRFSGRQFSNSRSEMNVSTLELGDSALYLCASSLWGDSGYNEQFFGPGTRLTVL.

The chain has TRBV6-4 and TRBJ2-6; D unresolved. CDR1 and CDR2 from the germline V gene are MRHNA and SNTAGT. V lost 5 bases and J 4 bases, leaving 15 bases between the germline ends. This CDR3 has 16 residues. The CDR3 protein is CASSLEPFAGANVLTF. The CDR3 DNA is TGTGCCAGCAGTCTCGAGCCCTTCGCCGGGGCCAACGTCCTGACTTTC.

This clone has a handful of counts. The rearrangement joins TRBV9 to TRBJ2-3, with TRBD2 identical over 7 bases. This CDR3 comprises 14 residues. The trim removed 2 bases at V and 4 bases at J, leaving 4 bases unmatched. Germline lookup yields CDR1 SGDLS and CDR2 YYNGEE. The chain's CDR3 is CASSVGGLADTQYF. CDR3 nucleotide sequence: TGTGCCAGCAGCGTCGGGGGGTTAGCAGATACGCAGTATTTT.

This clone was seen just once. This sequence joins TRBV27 and TRBJ1-2, with D unresolved. CDR3 length: 13 amino acids. The germline V gene encodes CDR1 MNHEY and CDR2 SMNVEV (reference sequence). V lost 5 bases, J lost 2 bases, and 9 bases lay in between. This CDR3 is CASSATLNYGYTF. Written as DNA, the CDR3 is TGTGCCAGCAGTGCGACTTTAAACTATGGCTACACCTTC.

This clone was seen a handful of times. DNA of the CDR3: TGTGCCAGCAGCTCTAGCGTGAGCTCCTACGAGCAGTACTTC. Translating it yields CASSSSVSSYEQYF. The V and J genes are TRBV7-2 and TRBJ2-7; tentatively, D is TRBD2 (6 bases). Germline V gives CDR1 SGHTA, CDR2 FQGNSA. The CDR3 consists of 14 residues. Trimming stripped 4 bases from V and 0 bases from J, with 10 bases between.

This chain links TRBV5-3 with TRBJ2-7, with TRBD1 matching 12 bases. TRBV5-3 is treated as an ORF (open reading frame) with a function not yet certain. The CDR3 sequence is 18 residues long. V gave up 2 bases and J gave up 6 bases; unmatched junction bases: 15. DNA for the CDR3: TGTGCCAGAAGCTTAGTCGGGGGACAGGGGGCCGTAGGGGGCGAGCAGTACTTC. It encodes CARSLVGGQGAVGGEQYF.

The V gene is TRBV4-1, the J gene TRBJ1-1, with 7 bases that match TRBD1. With V trimmed by 3 bases and J by 10 bases, 5 bases remained unmatched. Per the germline V gene, CDR1 is MGHRA and CDR2 is YSYEKL. CDR3 length: 12 residues. The CDR3 loop reads CASSHTGAGAFF. DNA for the CDR3: TGCGCCAGCAGCCATACAGGGGCGGGAGCTTTCTTT.

The table lists this clone with a few counts. This chain joins TRBV7-3 and TRBJ2-1; 12 bases map to TRBD2. After removal of 5 bases from V and 5 bases from J, the junction contained 10 bases not matched to a gene. The CDR3 extends over 17 amino acids. The germline gives CDR1 SGHTA, CDR2 FQGTGA. Here the CDR3 reads CASSPLPGLAGNNEQFF. For the CDR3, the DNA is TGTGCCAGCAGCCCCCTTCCGGGACTAGCGGGCAACAATGAGCAGTTCTTC.

The chain combines TRBV18 with TRBJ2-5; 10 positions agree with TRBD2. CDR1 and CDR2 from the germline V gene are KGHSH and LQKENI. This CDR3 spans 15 amino acids. Unmatched junction bases numbered 6, after V lost 3 bases and J lost 5 bases. The CDR3 loop reads CASSPLAGARETQYF. The CDR3 DNA is TGTGCCAGCTCACCCCTAGCGGGAGCGCGGGAGACCCAGTACTTC.

The chain has TRBV5-4 and TRBJ2-1; 7 positions match TRBD1. V lost 4 bases to trimming and J lost 7 bases; unmatched junction nucleotides: 11. The germline V gene encodes CDR1 SGHNT and CDR2 YYREEE (reference sequence). This CDR3 region has 15 residues. CDR3 coding DNA: TGTGCCAGCAGCCAACAGGGGACCGGGGAGAATGAGCAGTTCTTC. This gives the protein CASSQQGTGENEQFF.

V usage is TRBV6-5 and J usage is TRBJ1-1, with 10 bases that match TRBD1. The V gene's germline CDR1 is MNHEY and CDR2 SVGAGI. J gave up 5 bases and V 10 bases, and 10 bases lay outside the gene matches. CDR3 length: 14 residues. In DNA form, the CDR3 reads TGTGCCACTTGGGACAGGGGAAGACCGACTGAAGCTTTCTTT. The encoded protein is CATWDRGRPTEAFF.

This chain uses TRBV30 with TRBJ2-1; TRBD2 aligns across 10 bases. The germline V gene encodes CDR1 GTSNPN and CDR2 SVGIG (reference sequence). CDR3 length: 15 amino acids. Germline trimming cut 0 bases from V and 4 bases from J; bases unmatched to any gene: 3. The CDR3: CAWSVETSGYNEQFF. In DNA form, the CDR3 reads TGTGCCTGGAGTGTAGAGACTAGCGGGTACAATGAGCAGTTCTTC. The full variable domain, completed using reference TRBV30 and TRBJ2-1, is SQTIHQWPATLVQPVGSPLSLECTVEGTSNPNLYWYRQAAGRGLQLLFYSVGIGQISSEVPQNLSASRPQDRQFILSSKKLLLSDSGFYLCAWSVETSGYNEQFFGPGTRLTVL.

V and J are TRBV5-1 and TRBJ1-2, with 7 bases identical to TRBD1. The trim removed 5 bases at V and 4 bases at J, leaving 5 bases unmatched. This CDR3 has 13 residues. The germline gives CDR1 SGHRS, CDR2 YFSETQ. The CDR3 reads CASSIDRAYGYTF. CDR3 sequence (DNA): TGCGCCAGCAGTATTGACAGGGCCTATGGCTACACCTTC. The whole variable domain, filled in from reference TRBV5-1 and TRBJ1-2, reads KAGVTQTPRYLIKTRGQQVTLSCSPISGHRSVSWYQQTPGQGLQFLFEYFSETQRNKGNFPGRFSGRQFSNSRSEMNVSTLELGDSALYLCASSIDRAYGYTFGSGTRLTVV.

The V call is TRBV19, the J call TRBJ1-3; maybe TRBD1 (6 bases). Trimming took off 2 bases at V and 2 bases at J, with 10 bases between the two ends. Germline-derived CDR1 and CDR2 are LNHDA and SQIVND (reference sequence). This CDR3 comprises 15 residues. The CDR3 spells CASSIQGRAGNTIYF. CDR3 DNA: TGTGCCAGTAGTATACAGGGGAGGGCTGGAAACACCATATATTTT.

This clone was found once. V is TRBV28 and J is TRBJ2-3; 12 nucleotides match TRBD1. This CDR3 is 17 amino acids long. V lost 6 bases to trimming and J lost 0 bases; unmatched junction nucleotides: 7. CDR1 is MDHEN, CDR2 SYDVKM, per germline. Here the CDR3 DNA reads TGTGCCAGCAGGTCCCGGGACAGGGGGCCAAGCACAGATACGCAGTATTTT. Its protein is CASRSRDRGPSTDTQYF. Full variable domain (outside the CDR3, taken from reference TRBV28 and TRBJ2-3): DVKVTQSSRYLVKRTGEKVFLECVQDMDHENMFWYRQDPGLGLRLIYFSYDVKMKEKGDIPEGYSVSREKKERFSLILESASTNQTSMYLCASRSRDRGPSTDTQYFGPGTRLTVL.

The V and J genes are TRBV27 and TRBJ2-7, with D possibly being TRBD2 (5 bases). CDR3 length equals 13 residues. V shed 6 bases and J shed 4 bases, with 13 bases lying between them. In germline, CDR1 is MNHEY, CDR2 SMNVEV (reference sequence). The CDR3 here is CASSLTGDYEQYF. The CDR3 nucleotides are TGTGCCAGCAGCCTAACCGGGGATTACGAGCAGTACTTC.

This chain joins TRBV7-9 and TRBJ1-2; TRBD1 might be the D (5 bases). CDR3 length equals 12 residues. Trimming cost V 8 bases and J 8 bases, with 15 bases left between them. Germline V gives CDR1 SEHNR, CDR2 FQNEAQ (reference sequence). The CDR3 loop reads CASGGRGGGYTF. The CDR3 DNA sequence: TGTGCCAGCGGCGGGAGGGGCGGGGGCTACACCTTC.

This clone has a handful of counts. The chain couples TRBV6-1 to TRBJ1-2; D possibly corresponds to TRBD1 (6 bases). The ends were cut back, 4 bases at V and 2 bases at J, with 14 bases in the middle. Germline V gene lookup returns CDR1 MNHNS and CDR2 SASEGT. The CDR3 extends over 15 amino acids. The CDR3 nucleotides are TGTGCCAGCAGTGTCACAGGGCAGGGAAACTATGGCTACACCTTC. Translation gives CASSVTGQGNYGYTF.